Each of the 2 T cell receptor beta chains below was sequenced from the same sample in a study of blood T cell repertoires in COVID-19. TCRdb's copy holds only in-frame clones and misses some; the assay was immunoSEQ multiplex PCR. The sample lists 250,000 to 300,000 clones, roughly 88% seen once, with around 0.78% in the top ten. The sequencing input was peripheral blood. All receptors derive from a woman aged 25 to 39 with acute or convalescent COVID-19.

This clone was seen a single time. The chain combines TRBV29-1 with TRBJ2-1, with 14 bases fitting TRBD2. CDR1 is SQVTM, CDR2 ANQGSEA, per germline. V lost 8 bases and J lost 6; bases outside the gene matches: 3. The CDR3 extends over 13 amino acids. The chain's CDR3 is CSTGLAGANEQFF. CDR3 coding DNA: TGCAGCACGGGACTAGCGGGGGCCAATGAGCAGTTCTTC.

The V call is TRBV6-1, the J call TRBJ2-5; D possibly corresponds to TRBD2 (6 bases). Germline CDR1 reads MNHNS; CDR2 reads SASEGT. The CDR3 loop spans 15 amino acids. Trimming removed 3 bases from V and 5 bases from J, with 16 bases in between. CDR3 sequence reads: CASSDGGTSTETQYF. The CDR3 bases are TGTGCCAGCAGTGATGGCGGGACGAGTACGGAGACCCAGTACTTC.